A single sample gave rise to the 15 T cell receptor beta chains below, sequenced in a study of CD8 T cells in ankylosing spondylitis. Their recognized antigens are unknown. TCRdb fed the 5' RACE reads into MiXCR, producing one record per CDR3 protein. The table lists around 540,000 distinct CDR3 sequences, about 12% of them singletons. The study's findings and limits: A TCR beta motif made of eight highly homologous variants seemed typical of ankylosing spondylitis blood.

The sample was blood, either unsorted or a sorted T cell fraction (not recorded which). Receptors originate from a male donor with ankylosing spondylitis.

The chain is built from TRBV20-1 and TRBJ2-7; D call uncertain. Trimming shortened V by 4 bases and J by 3 bases, and 16 bases separated the two germline ends. CDR3 length: 14 residues. The germline V gene has CDR1 DFQATT and CDR2 SNEGSKA (reference sequence). Written as DNA, the CDR3 is TGCAGTGCTACCCACCCACGGAATGTCTACGAGCAGTACTTC. It yields the protein CSATHPRNVYEQYF.

This clonotype was seen only a few times. This chain joins TRBV24-1 and TRBJ1-1; a weak D match, TRBD1 (5 bases). This CDR3 is 11 amino acids long. V lost 6 bases and J lost 7, with 8 bases in between. Germline lookup yields CDR1 KGHDR and CDR2 SFDVKD. CDR3 residues: CATSRDGEAFF. The DNA of the CDR3 is TGTGCCACCAGTAGGGACGGTGAAGCTTTCTTT.

On this clonotype: The germline gene is not matched at one end of the junction; a read error may be the cause. The chain couples TRBV28 to TRBJ2-1; 12 bases match TRBD1. The CDR3 extends over 16 amino acids. Germline V lookup: CDR1 MDHEN, CDR2 SYDVKM. The DNA for the CDR3 is TGTGCCAGCAGTTCCAGGGGACAGGGGGCAAACAATGAGCAGTTTTTC. Protein sequence: CASSSRGQGANNEQFF. Full variable domain (remainder filled in from reference TRBV28 and TRBJ2-1): DVKVTQSSRYLVKRTGEKVFLECVQDMDHENMFWYRQDPGLGLRLIYFSYDVKMKEKGDIPEGYSVSREKKERFSLILESASTNQTSMYLCASSSRGQGANNEQFFGPGTRLTVL.

This clonotype occurred a few times. The V and J genes are TRBV11-2 and TRBJ1-2, with D tentatively TRBD1 (6 bases). V was shortened by 7 bases and J by 2 bases, with 20 bases between the two germline ends. The CDR3 is 16 amino acids. In germline, CDR1 is SGHAT, CDR2 FQNNGV. CDR3 DNA sequence: TGTGCCAGCAACTTCGGAAAAGGGGGAGGCAACTATGGCTACACCTTC. As protein: CASNFGKGGGNYGYTF.

The sample holds a few counts of this clonotype. CDR3 DNA sequence: TGCAGTGCTAGCACTCAATGGAAAGAGACCCAGTACTTC. Translation: CSASTQWKETQYF. V usage is TRBV20-1 and J usage is TRBJ2-5; D gene uncertain. V lost 3 bases and J 3 bases, leaving 11 bases between the germline ends. The CDR3 contains 13 residues. Per germline, CDR1 DFQATT and CDR2 SNEGSKA (reference sequence).

This clonotype was found a few times. This chain uses TRBV4-2 with TRBJ2-1; TRBD2 matches at 7 bases. CDR3 length: 17 amino acids. Germline V gene sequence: CDR1 LGHNA, CDR2 YNFKEQ. Trimming at V came to 0 bases and at J to 6 bases, leaving 11 bases not matched to a gene. The CDR3 loop is CASSQDPRGAGLNEQFF. The CDR3 bases are TGTGCCAGCAGCCAAGACCCCCGCGGAGCGGGACTCAATGAGCAGTTCTTC.

The rearrangement uses TRBV20-1 and TRBJ2-3, with D tentatively TRBD1 or TRBD2 (5 bases each). CDR3 length: 16 amino acids. V dropped 5 bases and J dropped 2 bases, with 20 bases sitting between them. From germline, CDR1 is DFQATT and CDR2 SNEGSKA (reference sequence). Written as DNA, the CDR3 is TGCAGTGCTGGGACCCGGCGGCGGCTAGACACAGATACGCAGTATTTT. Residues: CSAGTRRRLDTDTQYF.

This rearrangement joins TRBV3-1 to TRBJ1-5, with a possible D match to TRBD1 (5 bases). The length of the CDR3 is 17 residues. Deletions cut 4 bases from V and 0 bases from J, with 16 bases between. The germline CDR1 and CDR2 sequences are LGHDT and YNNKEL (reference sequence). The CDR3 sequence is CASSLIPGTHSNQPQHF. The CDR3 DNA reads as TGTGCCAGCAGCCTAATCCCGGGGACCCATAGCAATCAGCCCCAGCATTTT. Using reference TRBV3-1 and TRBJ1-5 for the parts outside the CDR3, the full variable domain is DTAVSQTPKYLVTQMGNDKSIKCEQNLGHDTMYWYKQDSKKFLKIMFSYNNKELIINETVPNRFSPKSPDKAHLNLHINSLELGDSAVYFCASSLIPGTHSNQPQHFGDGTRLSIL.

The table lists this clonotype with a few counts. The V call is TRBV5-6, the J call TRBJ2-1; 9 bases align to TRBD2. V was pared by 2 bases and J by 4 bases, with 7 bases of the junction left unmatched. CDR3 length: 16 residues. Germline V gene lookup returns CDR1 SGHDT and CDR2 YYEEEE. The CDR3 loop reads CASSFPGTSPYNEQFF. CDR3 nucleotide sequence: TGTGCCAGCAGCTTTCCGGGGACTAGCCCTTACAATGAGCAGTTCTTC.

The chain recombines TRBV4-1 with TRBJ1-5; D possibly corresponds to TRBD1 (6 bases). This CDR3 contains 15 residues. CDR1 is MGHRA and CDR2 is YSYEKL in the germline V gene. Deletions cut 0 bases from V and 7 bases from J, with 13 bases between. Here the CDR3 reads CASSQEQGGSQPQHF. CDR3 bases: TGCGCCAGCAGCCAAGAACAGGGAGGCAGCCAGCCCCAGCATTTT.

This clonotype was observed a handful of times. This chain links TRBV11-2 with TRBJ2-4; 9 bases are shared with TRBD2. Losses at the gene ends were 7 bases for V and 3 bases for J; bases not matched to a gene: 19. Germline-derived CDR1 and CDR2 are SGHAT and FQNNGV. The CDR3 contains 19 residues. The CDR3: CASTPPGTSPVKVKNIQYF. CDR3 nucleotides: TGTGCCAGCACCCCGCCCGGGACTAGCCCAGTCAAGGTCAAAAACATTCAGTACTTC.

V usage is TRBV5-4 and J usage is TRBJ2-1; 14 bases match TRBD2. Germline CDR1 SGHNT, CDR2 YYREEE (reference sequence). The V segment lost 5 bases and the J segment 9 bases; nucleotides outside the gene matches: 7. This CDR3 spans 15 amino acids. In DNA, the CDR3 is TGTGCCAGCAGTTACGGACTAGCGGGAGGCAGTGAGCAGTTCTTC. The encoded protein is CASSYGLAGGSEQFF.

This clonotype was recorded at least ten times. One end of the junction does not line up with germline, which may come from a read error. The rearrangement uses TRBV12-3 or TRBV12-4 and TRBJ2-2, with TRBD2 identical over 12 bases. This CDR3 is built from 15 residues. CDR3 residues: CASSLAGGITGELFF. The CDR3 DNA reads TGTGCCAGCAGTCTAGCGGGAGGGATCACCGGGGAGCTGTTTTTT.

The chain links TRBV3-1 to TRBJ2-7; D possibly corresponds to TRBD1 (5 bases). Germline V gene sequence: CDR1 LGHDT, CDR2 YNNKEL (reference sequence). V shed 5 bases and J shed 0 bases, with 17 bases lying between them. The CDR3 is 16 residues long. The CDR3 DNA sequence: TGTGCCAGCAGCTTTCAATCACAGGCCCTCTCCTACGAGCAGTACTTC. This translates into CASSFQSQALSYEQYF.

The chain employs TRBV4-1 and TRBJ2-3; D perhaps matches TRBD1 (6 bases). The germline CDR1 and CDR2 sequences are MGHRA and YSYEKL. The ends were cut back, 1 base at V and 2 bases at J, with 19 bases in the middle. CDR3 size: 18 residues. CDR3 protein: CASSQGGWTVPPTDTQYF. The DNA of the CDR3 is TGCGCCAGCAGCCAAGGGGGGTGGACAGTTCCTCCCACAGATACGCAGTATTTT.